This passage covers 19 T cell receptor beta chains from one sample sequenced in a study. Tregs were sorted as CD4+CD25+CD127-/low cells. TCRdb itself ran the 5' RACE reads through MiXCR, one entry per CDR3 protein. This table has over 45,000 distinct CDR3 sequences, 26% appearing once. Sequenced input: tumor-infiltrating Tregs sorted from the breast tumor. The receptors originated from a female donor with breast cancer.

A note on this clonotype: The CDR3 does not end in the conserved phenylalanine or tryptophan, so this is likely a read error. The chain uses TRBV5-1 and TRBJ2-5; 7 bases fit TRBD2. The CDR3 contains 13 residues. With V trimmed by 1 base and J by 4 bases, 1 base remained unmatched. Germline CDR1 SGHRS, CDR2 YFSETQ. CDR3 loop: CASSLPGGETQYS. As DNA, the CDR3 is TGCGCCAGCAGCTTGCCGGGGGGAGAGACCCAGTACTCC.

This clonotype was seen more than once but under ten times. The chain carries TRBV5-1 and TRBJ2-3; D is unresolved. CDR3 length: 14 amino acids. Deletions cut 5 bases from V and 3 bases from J, with 13 bases between. Germline V gene lookup returns CDR1 SGHRS and CDR2 YFSETQ. CDR3 protein: CASSPLTPTDTQYF. In DNA, the CDR3 is TGCGCCAGCAGTCCACTCACACCAACAGATACGCAGTATTTT.

V is TRBV7-2 and J is TRBJ1-6, with 7 bases fitting TRBD1. The CDR3 runs 18 residues. After removal of 5 bases from V and 7 bases from J, the junction contained 17 bases not matched to a gene. Germline V CDR1 and CDR2: SGHTA, FQGNSA. CDR3 amino acids: CASSPYQTGRVFNSPLHF. In DNA form, the CDR3 reads TGTGCCAGCAGCCCCTATCAGACAGGGCGTGTTTTCAATTCACCCCTCCACTTT.

The chain uses TRBV4-2 and TRBJ2-7, with D possibly matching TRBD2 (6 bases). The CDR3 is made up of 15 amino acids. Trimming removed 2 bases at V and 6 bases at J, with 17 bases between. Germline-derived CDR1 and CDR2 are LGHNA and YNFKEQ. The chain's CDR3 is CASSQLEGRSREQYF. CDR3 DNA sequence: TGTGCCAGCAGCCAATTGGAAGGGAGGAGTCGCGAGCAGTACTTC.

The V and J genes are TRBV11-2 and TRBJ2-7; 14 bases match TRBD2. The CDR3 runs 17 residues. V trimming: 6 bases; J trimming: 3 bases; junction bases outside the gene matches: 10. Germline assignment: CDR1 SGHAT and CDR2 FQNNGV. The CDR3 sequence is CASSSGLAGGTNYEQYF. CDR3 nucleotide sequence: TGTGCCAGCAGTTCAGGACTAGCGGGAGGAACCAACTACGAGCAGTACTTC.

To note about this clonotype: A read error may account for a junction end that differs from germline. V is TRBV7-3 and J is TRBJ1-5, with a possible D match to TRBD1 (6 bases). This CDR3 is built from 14 residues. Per the germline V gene, CDR1 is SGHTA and CDR2 is FQGTGA. Here the CDR3 DNA reads TGTACCAGCAGCCCGGGACAAGGCAATCAGCCCCAGCATTTT. This codes for CTSSPGQGNQPQHF. Supplemented by reference TRBV7-3 and TRBJ1-5, the full variable domain reads GAGVSQTPSNKVTEKGKYVELRCDPISGHTALYWYRQSLGQGPEFLIYFQGTGAADDSGLPNDRFFAVRPEGSVSTLKIQRTERGDSAVYLCTSSPGQGNQPQHFGDGTRLSIL.

This clonotype was detected many times. The genes are TRBV28 and TRBJ2-5, with 10 bases matching TRBD2. V shed 7 bases and J 2 bases; nucleotides not matched to a gene: 7. CDR3 size: 15 residues. Looked up from germline, CDR1 is MDHEN and CDR2 is SYDVKM. The CDR3 nucleotides are TGTGCCAGCATTAAACTAGCGGGGCCGCAAGAGACCCAGTACTTC. As protein: CASIKLAGPQETQYF.

This clonotype occurred once. This chain connects TRBV6-5 to TRBJ2-2, with 7 bases that match TRBD2. The germline CDR1 and CDR2 sequences are MNHEY and SVGAGI. The CDR3 has 14 residues. V shed 0 bases and J 6 bases; nucleotides not matched to a gene: 1. The CDR3 coding sequence is TGTGCCAGCAGTTACTCGACTAGCCCCGGGGAGCTGTTTTTT. This gives the protein CASSYSTSPGELFF.

This clonotype was picked up a small number of times. The chain has TRBV2 and TRBJ1-1, with 8 positions matching TRBD1. There are 14 residues in the CDR3. Germline loops: CDR1 SNHLY, CDR2 FYNNEI. V gave up 4 bases and J gave up 4 bases; unmatched junction bases: 5. In DNA, the CDR3 is TGTGCCAGCAGTGCACGACAGGGGAGCACTGAAGCTTTCTTT. This codes for CASSARQGSTEAFF.

This rearrangement joins TRBV7-3 to TRBJ2-3; 10 bases are a match to TRBD2. The germline V gene encodes CDR1 SGHTA and CDR2 FQGTGA. V gave up 11 bases and J gave up 0 bases; unmatched junction bases: 14. The CDR3 covers 17 residues. The DNA of the CDR3 is TGTGCCCGAATAGGAGGAGCTAGCGGGAGTAGCACAGATACGCAGTATTTT. This sequence encodes CARIGGASGSSTDTQYF. Full variable domain (rest looked up from reference TRBV7-3 and TRBJ2-3): GAGVSQTPSNKVTEKGKYVELRCDPISGHTALYWYRQSLGQGPEFLIYFQGTGAADDSGLPNDRFFAVRPEGSVSTLKIQRTERGDSAVYLCARIGGASGSSTDTQYFGPGTRLTVL.

The table lists this clonotype with a few counts. V and J are TRBV7-2 and TRBJ2-2; 8 bases are a match to TRBD1. The germline CDR1 and CDR2 sequences are SGHTA and FQGNSA. Trimming took 4 bases from V and 4 from J; bases not matched to a gene: 11. CDR3 length: 17 amino acids. CDR3 sequence (DNA): TGTGCCAGCAGCTCGTACCTGAACAGGGGGACCACCGGGGAGCTGTTTTTT. This gives the protein CASSSYLNRGTTGELFF.

This clonotype appeared many times. The V and J genes are TRBV9 and TRBJ1-2; D may be TRBD1 (5 bases). CDR1 and CDR2 (germline): SGDLS, YYNGEE. The CDR3 is made up of 14 amino acids. Trimming cost V 4 bases and J 2 bases, with 12 bases left between them. CDR3 in amino acids: CASSQGWGNYGYTF. In nucleotides, the CDR3 is TGTGCCAGCAGCCAGGGCTGGGGAAACTATGGCTACACCTTC.

The rearrangement uses TRBV5-1 and TRBJ1-6; TRBD1 aligns across 9 bases. After removal of 0 bases from V and 8 bases from J, the junction contained 0 bases not matched to a gene. Germline values: CDR1 SGHRS, CDR2 YFSETQ. The CDR3 is 14 amino acids. The CDR3 bases are TGCGCCAGCAGCTTGGGGACAGGGGATTCACCCCTCCACTTT. Translated: CASSLGTGDSPLHF.

With respect to this clonotype: The missing conserved phenylalanine or tryptophan at the end of this CDR3 makes a read error likely. This chain connects TRBV6-1 to TRBJ2-1; D remains ambiguous. Trimming stripped 5 bases from V and 10 bases from J, with 12 bases between. From germline, CDR1 is MNHNS and CDR2 SASEGT. This CDR3 spans 12 amino acids. This CDR3 reads CASSRQWSEQFL. DNA for the CDR3: TGTGCCAGCAGTAGGCAATGGTCGGAGCAGTTCCTC.

This clonotype turned up a few times. The chain couples TRBV28 to TRBJ2-5; D gene uncertain. V was pared by 8 bases and J by 0 bases, with 7 bases between. CDR3 length: 12 residues. Germline V gives CDR1 MDHEN, CDR2 SYDVKM. CDR3 in amino acids: CASRKNQETQYF. In nucleotides, the CDR3 is TGTGCCAGCCGCAAGAACCAAGAGACCCAGTACTTC.

The chain recombines TRBV6-2 or TRBV6-3 with TRBJ2-3; unclear D gene. V shed 10 bases and J shed 1 base, with 18 bases lying between them. CDR1 and CDR2 (germline): MNHEY, SVGEGT. The CDR3 sequence is 15 residues long. CDR3 loop: CATLIQEWGTDTQYF. In nucleotides, the CDR3 is TGTGCCACACTAATCCAAGAGTGGGGCACAGATACGCAGTATTTT.

In its sample, this clonotype was seen a few times. The chain carries TRBV7-9 and TRBJ1-6; tentatively, D is TRBD1 (5 bases). Between the trimmed V and J ends, which lost 3 bases and 8 bases, there was a span of 14 bases. This CDR3 comprises 15 residues. In germline, CDR1 is SEHNR, CDR2 FQNEAQ (reference sequence). For the CDR3, the DNA is TGTGCCAGCAGCTTCACCCGGGACCGGGATTCACCCCTCCACTTT. It yields the protein CASSFTRDRDSPLHF. The complete variable domain, with remaining parts taken from reference TRBV7-9 and TRBJ1-6, reads DTGVSQNPRHKITKRGQNVTFRCDPISEHNRLYWYRQTLGQGPEFLTYFQNEAQLEKSRLLSDRFSAERPKGSFSTLEIQRTEQGDSAMYLCASSFTRDRDSPLHFGNGTRLTVT.

This clonotype was detected only once. With a much larger clone just one base away, this may be a read error. The V gene is TRBV29-1, the J gene TRBJ1-2; D not resolved. The germline V gene has CDR1 SQVTM and CDR2 ANQGSEA. This CDR3 region has 13 residues. The DNA of the CDR3 is TGCAGCGTTGCACCATTAGGGCAGTATGGCCACACCTTC. Residues: CSVAPLGQYGHTF.

V gene TRBV3-1 combines with J gene TRBJ1-1; D gene uncertain. This CDR3 comprises 12 residues. V lost 3 bases to trimming and J lost 8 bases, with 10 bases between them. The germline CDR1 and CDR2 sequences are LGHDT and YNNKEL (reference sequence). CDR3 DNA sequence: TGTGCCAGCAGCCAGGAAACGGGGGAAGCTTTCTTT. It translates to CASSQETGEAFF.